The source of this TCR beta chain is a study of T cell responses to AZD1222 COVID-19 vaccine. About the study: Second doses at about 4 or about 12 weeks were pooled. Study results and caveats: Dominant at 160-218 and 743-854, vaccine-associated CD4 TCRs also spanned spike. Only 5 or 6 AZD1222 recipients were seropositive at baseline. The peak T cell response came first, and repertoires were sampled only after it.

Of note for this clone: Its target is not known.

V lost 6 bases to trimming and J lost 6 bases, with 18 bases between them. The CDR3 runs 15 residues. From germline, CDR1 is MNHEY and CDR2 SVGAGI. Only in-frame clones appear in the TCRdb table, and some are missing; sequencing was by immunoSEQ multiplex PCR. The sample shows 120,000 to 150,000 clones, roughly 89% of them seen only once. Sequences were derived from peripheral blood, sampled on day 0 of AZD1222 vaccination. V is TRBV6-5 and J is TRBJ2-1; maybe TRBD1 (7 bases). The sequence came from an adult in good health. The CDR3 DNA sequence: TGTGCCAGCAGCAAGGGGAGGCAGGGGGGCAATGAGCAGTTCTTC. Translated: CASSKGRQGGNEQFF.